Below, 11 T cell receptor beta chains from the same sample are listed, as sequenced in a study of OX40 agonist ivuxolimab in advanced cancers. TCRdb's table, derived via immunoSEQ multiplex PCR, lists solely in-frame clones and lacks some. Of approximately 60,000 clones listed, 65% to 85% are singletons. Here the sequenced sample was CD4+ or CD8+ T cells sorted from blood, taken in a trial of the OX40 agonist ivuxolimab. The receptors were gathered from an adult with an advanced solid tumor such as melanoma, head and neck, liver or kidney cancer.

V and J are TRBV27 and TRBJ2-7; D is perhaps TRBD1 or TRBD2 (5 bases each). V lost 3 bases to trimming and J lost 0 bases, with 9 bases between them. Germline lookup yields CDR1 MNHEY and CDR2 SMNVEV (reference sequence). The CDR3 is 14 amino acids. CDR3 region: CASSLVGASYEQYF. As DNA, the CDR3 is TGTGCCAGCAGTTTGGTCGGGGCCTCCTACGAGCAGTACTTC.

This clone has more than one count but fewer than ten. The rearrangement joins TRBV14 to TRBJ2-1, with D perhaps TRBD2 (5 bases). Per germline, CDR1 SGHDN and CDR2 FVKESK. The germline V and J ends were trimmed by 3 bases and 5 bases, with 14 bases remaining between them. The CDR3 loop spans 15 amino acids. Here the CDR3 DNA reads TGTGCCAGCAGCCAGTTACCCGGGATCGACAATGAGCAGTTCTTC. Translated: CASSQLPGIDNEQFF.

The rearrangement links TRBV2 to TRBJ2-7; D perhaps matches TRBD2 (6 bases). The CDR3 is 14 residues long. Per the germline V gene, CDR1 is SNHLY and CDR2 is FYNNEI. V lost 5 bases and J 2 bases, leaving 13 bases between the germline ends. The CDR3 protein is CASSLIADTYEQYF. The CDR3 coding sequence is TGTGCCAGCAGTTTAATAGCGGATACCTACGAGCAGTACTTC.

This clone has just one count. The chain has TRBV19 and TRBJ1-3; possible D gene TRBD1, 5 bases. CDR1 LNHDA and CDR2 SQIVND come from the germline V gene (reference sequence). CDR3 length: 14 residues. V was clipped by 8 bases and J by 0 bases, with 11 bases between them. CDR3 coding DNA: TGTGCCAGTGGCAGGGTTGGCTCTGGAAACACCATATATTTT. Amino acids: CASGRVGSGNTIYF.

The chain combines TRBV9 with TRBJ2-2; 7 bases are shared with TRBD1. CDR3 length equals 13 residues. The V segment lost 3 bases and the J segment 7 bases; nucleotides outside the gene matches: 3. Germline loops: CDR1 SGDLS, CDR2 YYNGEE. In DNA form, the CDR3 reads TGTGCCAGCAGCGAGACAGGGTACGGGGAGCTGTTTTTT. It translates to CASSETGYGELFF.

The rearrangement uses TRBV10-3 and TRBJ2-3, with D unclear. Trimming removed 0 bases from V and 2 bases from J, with 15 bases in between. CDR3 length: 17 amino acids. CDR1 is ENHRY, CDR2 SYGVKD, per germline. The CDR3 region has the DNA TGTGCCATCAGTGAGTCCCCTGGCGTTCCGCTCACAGATACGCAGTATTTT. Encoded protein: CAISESPGVPLTDTQYF.

The gene calls are TRBV5-4 and TRBJ2-5; either TRBD1 or TRBD2 may fit D (5 bases each). Germline loops: CDR1 SGHNT, CDR2 YYREEE (reference sequence). CDR3 size: 14 residues. Trimming pared 2 bases from V and 1 base from J, leaving 9 bases between. The CDR3 spells CASSLIGAQETQYF. CDR3 sequence (DNA): TGTGCCAGCAGCTTAATCGGGGCCCAAGAGACCCAGTACTTC.

This clone was seen more than once but under ten times. The chain employs TRBV20-1 and TRBJ2-7; no definite D call. V lost 6 bases to trimming and J lost 6 bases, with 12 bases between them. The germline V gene has CDR1 DFQATT and CDR2 SNEGSKA (reference sequence). This CDR3 has 11 residues. CDR3 loop: CSAHLPVEQYF. The CDR3 nucleotides are TGCAGTGCCCACCTGCCGGTCGAGCAGTACTTC.

V is TRBV7-2 and J is TRBJ1-2, with TRBD1 matching 7 bases. The CDR3 totals 14 residues. Germline CDR1 and CDR2: SGHTA and FQGNSA. With 1 base clipped from V and 4 bases from J, the junction kept 3 bases outside the gene matches. CDR3: CASSLGGQSYGYTF. CDR3 nucleotide sequence: TGTGCCAGCAGCTTAGGGGGACAGAGCTATGGCTACACCTTC.

V usage is TRBV28 and J usage is TRBJ1-5; no clear D. V was shortened by 5 bases and J by 7 bases, with 15 bases between the two germline ends. The CDR3 covers 14 residues. The V gene's germline CDR1 is MDHEN and CDR2 SYDVKM. CDR3 residues: CASSRRLGPQPQHF. The CDR3 DNA follows: TGTGCCAGCAGTCGAAGACTTGGGCCACAGCCCCAGCATTTT.

In its sample, this clone was seen a few times. This chain connects TRBV2 to TRBJ1-5, with D unclear. The CDR3 has 12 residues. Germline V CDR1 and CDR2: SNHLY, FYNNEI. Trimming pared 2 bases from V and 11 bases from J, leaving 10 bases between. CDR3 coding DNA: TGTGCCAGCAGTGAACAGCCCGCAGCCCAGCATTTT. Encoded protein: CASSEQPAAQHF.